This passage covers 17 T cell receptor beta chains from one sample sequenced in a study of T-cell reconstitution after alpha-beta-depleted transplantation in children. Unique molecular identifiers tagged the TCRbeta library. TCRdb re-derived calls from the PCR reads in MiXCR, one entry per CDR3 protein. The table has about 400,000 distinct CDR3 sequences, 10% to 15% seen once. Here the sequenced sample was PBMCs, taken from the stem cell graft. These receptors were obtained from a human donor who donated a stem cell graft to a child with Fanconi anemia.

The genes are TRBV12-3 or TRBV12-4 and TRBJ2-7; D gene unclear. V was pared by 1 base and J by 0 bases, with 4 bases between. The CDR3 is made up of 13 amino acids. This chain's CDR3 is CASSLENSYEQYF. As DNA, the CDR3 is TGTGCCAGCAGTTTAGAAAACTCCTACGAGCAGTACTTC.

This clonotype was seen a handful of times. This chain connects TRBV6-2 or TRBV6-3 to TRBJ2-1, with a possible D match to TRBD2 (6 bases). The CDR3 runs to 15 residues. Germline CDR1 MNHEY, CDR2 SVGEGT. Trimming cost V 5 bases and J 2 bases, with 13 bases left between them. The chain's CDR3 is CASSRELATYNEQFF. As DNA, the CDR3 is TGTGCCAGCAGTCGGGAGCTAGCTACCTACAATGAGCAGTTCTTC.

This clonotype was counted many times. V and J are TRBV29-1 and TRBJ2-3; tentative D call: TRBD2 (6 bases). The germline CDR1 and CDR2 sequences are SQVTM and ANQGSEA. The CDR3 runs 13 residues. Trimming shortened V by 6 bases and J by 0 bases, and 10 bases separated the two germline ends. The CDR3 coding sequence is TGCAGCGTGATTAGCGGTAGCACAGATACGCAGTATTTT. Its protein is CSVISGSTDTQYF.

This clonotype was observed at least ten times. The V gene is TRBV6-5, the J gene TRBJ1-1, with 9 positions matching TRBD1. Trimming at V came to 4 bases and at J to 2 bases, leaving 2 bases not matched to a gene. The CDR3 length is 14 residues. In germline, CDR1 is MNHEY, CDR2 SVGAGI. The CDR3: CASSWGQGNTEAFF. CDR3 DNA sequence: TGTGCCAGCAGTTGGGGACAGGGTAACACTGAAGCTTTCTTT.

This clonotype was detected ten times or more. V gene TRBV12-3 or TRBV12-4 combines with J gene TRBJ1-1; D is ambiguous. V shed 4 bases and J shed 0 bases, with 6 bases lying between them. The CDR3 covers 13 residues. The CDR3 loop is CASSSNMNTEAFF. The CDR3 DNA is TGTGCCAGCAGTTCGAATATGAACACTGAAGCTTTCTTT.

The rearrangement uses TRBV6-2 or TRBV6-3 and TRBJ1-5; D call uncertain. This CDR3 spans 14 amino acids. Germline V gene sequence: CDR1 MNHEY, CDR2 SVGEGT. The V end lost 7 bases, the J end lost 3 bases, and 13 bases lay between the germline ends. The CDR3 region is CASTKRGSNQPQHF. CDR3 bases: TGTGCCAGCACCAAACGGGGTTCCAATCAGCCCCAGCATTTT.

The chain employs TRBV19 and TRBJ2-5; no definite D call. Germline values: CDR1 LNHDA, CDR2 SQIVND (reference sequence). V was cut by 4 bases and J by 0 bases, with 3 bases left in between. The length of the CDR3 is 12 residues. CDR3 amino acids: CASSNYQETQYF. The CDR3 DNA is TGTGCCAGTAGTAACTACCAAGAGACCCAGTACTTC.

The chain joins TRBV12-5 to TRBJ2-7; D is uncertain. Germline CDR1 LGHNT, CDR2 FRNRAP. With 7 bases removed from V and 0 bases from J, the gap between germline ends came to 13 bases. This CDR3 is built from 14 residues. CDR3 nucleotides: TGTGCTAGTGTAGACCGAGCTAGCTCCTACGAGCAGTACTTC. This translates into CASVDRASSYEQYF.

By sample share, this clonotype is medium-sized. The J gene is TRBJ2-5, the V gene TRBV4-3; D tentatively fits TRBD1 or TRBD2 (5 bases each). The CDR3 length is 11 residues. V shed 7 bases and J shed 5 bases, with 8 bases lying between them. The germline CDR1 and CDR2 sequences are LGHNA and YSLEER. CDR3 loop: CASTGLETQYF. The CDR3 nucleotides read TGCGCCAGCACGGGGCTTGAGACCCAGTACTTC.

This clonotype was picked up many times. The rearrangement links TRBV12-3 or TRBV12-4 to TRBJ1-1; no definite D call. V lost 6 bases and J lost 1, with 9 bases in between. This CDR3 is built from 13 residues. The DNA of the CDR3 is TGTGCCAGCAGGGACCCACCGAACACTGAAGCTTTCTTT. It translates to CASRDPPNTEAFF.

This chain joins TRBV10-3 and TRBJ1-1, with TRBD1 matching over 8 bases. The germline CDR1 and CDR2 sequences are ENHRY and SYGVKD. Losses at the gene ends were 4 bases for V and 1 base for J; bases not matched to a gene: 2. This CDR3 has 14 residues. CDR3 residues: CAISGTGGNTEAFF. The CDR3 nucleotides are TGTGCCATCAGTGGTACAGGGGGGAACACTGAAGCTTTCTTT.

This clonotype showed up many times. The chain links TRBV5-1 to TRBJ2-5; no definite D call. Trimming removed 1 base from V and 2 bases from J, with 6 bases in between. Germline V gene sequence: CDR1 SGHRS, CDR2 YFSETQ. This CDR3 comprises 13 residues. The CDR3 nucleotides read TGCGCCAGCAGCTTGACACCTCAAGAGACCCAGTACTTC. Translation: CASSLTPQETQYF.

The chain is built from TRBV6-5 and TRBJ2-1; the D is unclear. From germline, CDR1 is MNHEY and CDR2 SVGAGI. V was shortened by 0 bases and J by 10 bases, with 7 bases between the two germline ends. This CDR3 region has 12 residues. This CDR3 reads CASSYSLGEQFF. CDR3 nucleotide sequence: TGTGCCAGCAGTTACTCGCTCGGGGAGCAGTTCTTC.

The gene calls are TRBV5-1 and TRBJ2-2; 10 nucleotides line up with TRBD2. The germline V gene has CDR1 SGHRS and CDR2 YFSETQ. The V and J ends lost 7 bases and 1 base, in that order; junction bases with no gene match: 13. There are 18 residues in the CDR3. The DNA for the CDR3 is TGCGCCAGCGCAAACCTAGCGGGGGTGTCTCTGAACACCGGGGAGCTGTTTTTT. Translating gives CASANLAGVSLNTGELFF.

The V call is TRBV10-2, the J call TRBJ1-5; D gene ambiguous. Germline V gene lookup returns CDR1 WSHSY and CDR2 SAAADI. The CDR3 loop spans 13 amino acids. V lost 6 bases, J lost 5 bases, and 11 bases lay in between. CDR3 sequence: CASSNGGDQPQHF. As DNA, the CDR3 is TGCGCCAGCAGCAATGGAGGAGATCAGCCCCAGCATTTT.

The chain combines TRBV7-6 with TRBJ2-7; D may match TRBD1 or TRBD2 (5 bases each). Germline V gene data show CDR1 as SGHVS and CDR2 as FNYEAQ. CDR3 length: 14 amino acids. V was shortened by 1 base and J by 2 bases, with 9 bases between the two germline ends. The CDR3 nucleotides read TGTGCCAGCAGCTTAGGAGGGGTGGCCTACGAGCAGTACTTC. Residues: CASSLGGVAYEQYF.

This clonotype was counted many times. The chain carries TRBV3-1 and TRBJ2-2; no definite D call. Trimming pared 0 bases from V and 5 bases from J, leaving 4 bases between. The CDR3 consists of 13 residues. Germline V gives CDR1 LGHDT, CDR2 YNNKEL (reference sequence). In DNA form, the CDR3 reads TGTGCCAGCAGCCAAGATTGGACCGGGGAGCTGTTTTTT. Amino acid sequence: CASSQDWTGELFF.